These 24 T cell receptor beta chains share one sample of origin, sequenced in a study of blood T cells in healthy people across ages. Alongside a J-beta primer mix, a sample-barcoded 5' primer served in a second PCR lasting about 6 to 11 cycles. From the 5' RACE reads, TCRdb called clonotypes with MiXCR, one entry per CDR3 protein. The sample holds 590,000 or so distinct CDR3 sequences, about 30% seen once. Specimen: blood. Receptor source: a woman of 80 years or more in good health.

The rearrangement joins TRBV7-2 to TRBJ1-2; a weak D match, TRBD1 (5 bases). Germline V gene sequence: CDR1 SGHTA, CDR2 FQGNSA. The CDR3 is 15 amino acids. V was shortened by 1 base and J by 3 bases, with 12 bases between the two germline ends. CDR3: CASSLVQGSDYGYTF. The DNA for the CDR3 is TGTGCCAGCAGCTTAGTCCAGGGTTCGGACTATGGCTACACCTTC.

Concerning this clonotype itself: A much larger clone is a single base away; this may be a read error. The J gene is TRBJ2-1, the V gene TRBV20-1; 7 bases match TRBD2. Germline loops: CDR1 DFQATT, CDR2 SNEGSKA (reference sequence). V was clipped by 3 bases and J by 6 bases; unmatched bases: 2. CDR3 length: 12 amino acids. The CDR3 loop reads CSASPSGNEQFF. The DNA for the CDR3 is TGCAGTGCTAGTCCTAGCGGCAATGAGCAGTTCTTC.

The V gene is TRBV10-3, the J gene TRBJ1-6; D unresolved. This CDR3 region has 16 residues. V lost 8 bases and J 0 bases, leaving 14 bases between the germline ends. CDR1 is ENHRY and CDR2 is SYGVKD in the germline V gene. The CDR3 reads CAIGLARSSYNSPLHF. CDR3 bases: TGTGCCATCGGGCTCGCAAGGAGCTCCTATAATTCACCCCTCCACTTT.

Concerning this clonotype itself: A read error is likely, as this CDR3 ends without the conserved phenylalanine or tryptophan. The chain combines TRBV20-1 with TRBJ1-1; D not resolved. Trimming stripped 3 bases from V and 5 bases from J, with 13 bases between. Germline lookup yields CDR1 DFQATT and CDR2 SNEGSKA (reference sequence). The CDR3 has 13 amino acids. The DNA for the CDR3 is TGCAGTGCTAGTGCAGCAAGAGGGACTGAAGCTTTCTTG. This translates into CSASAARGTEAFL.

V usage is TRBV10-3 and J usage is TRBJ2-1; D is ambiguous. The CDR3 runs 13 residues. V was clipped by 11 bases and J by 13 bases, with 24 bases between them. The V gene's germline CDR1 is ENHRY and CDR2 SYGVKD. CDR3 bases: TGTGCCGTCAAAGGACCGATGAAAGAGACCCAGTTCTTC. Its translation: CAVKGPMKETQFF.

This clonotype was seen ten or more times. V gene TRBV7-2 combines with J gene TRBJ2-7, with TRBD1 identical over 11 bases. This CDR3 spans 16 amino acids. Germline loops: CDR1 SGHTA, CDR2 FQGNSA. V lost 4 bases and J lost 4; bases outside the gene matches: 9. The CDR3 nucleotides are TGTGCCAGCAGCTCTAGGGGGGACAGGGGGAGGTACGAGCAGTACTTC. Translated, it gives CASSSRGDRGRYEQYF.

This clonotype was seen at least ten times. The V call is TRBV7-2, the J call TRBJ2-1; 8 nucleotides line up with TRBD2. The length of the CDR3 is 15 residues. V was pared by 1 base and J by 5 bases, with 4 bases of the junction left unmatched. CDR1 and CDR2 from the germline V gene are SGHTA and FQGNSA. The CDR3 sequence is CASSLGTSRNNEQFF. The CDR3 DNA sequence: TGTGCCAGCAGCTTAGGGACTAGCAGAAACAATGAGCAGTTCTTC.

This chain connects TRBV4-1 to TRBJ2-7; 8 bases are a match to TRBD2. V trimming: 6 bases; J trimming: 7 bases; junction bases outside the gene matches: 14. This CDR3 spans 15 amino acids. Germline CDR1 and CDR2: MGHRA and YSYEKL. Written as DNA, the CDR3 is TGCGCCAGCAGTCTCGAGCGGGGGCGCTTAGATGAGCAGTACTTC. Protein sequence: CASSLERGRLDEQYF.

There are many counts of this clonotype. The chain links TRBV5-1 to TRBJ2-1, with 11 bases matching TRBD2. The germline CDR1 and CDR2 sequences are SGHRS and YFSETQ. Germline trimming cut 2 bases from V and 7 bases from J; bases unmatched to any gene: 5. The CDR3 length is 15 residues. The CDR3 nucleotides read TGCGCCAGCAGCTTTCGTAGCGGGGGGGCAAATGAGCAGTTCTTC. It encodes CASSFRSGGANEQFF.

This clonotype was found many times. This chain uses TRBV5-1 with TRBJ2-3, with TRBD2 matching over 9 bases. J was trimmed by 3 bases and V by 2 bases; bases with no gene match: 7. In germline, CDR1 is SGHRS, CDR2 YFSETQ. The CDR3 totals 16 residues. The CDR3 sequence is CASSFGRGGRTDTQYF. The CDR3 nucleotides are TGCGCCAGCAGCTTCGGGCGGGGGGGCCGTACAGATACGCAGTATTTT.

Comment on this clonotype: One base away lies a much larger clone, so this may be a sequencing read error. The rearrangement links TRBV29-1 to TRBJ2-1; possible D gene TRBD2, 6 bases. Germline loops: CDR1 SQVTM, CDR2 ANQGSEA. Trimming pared 7 bases from V and 4 bases from J, leaving 26 bases between. CDR3 length: 17 amino acids. The CDR3 region is CSDLFQAGTGTYNEQFF. For the CDR3, the DNA is TGCAGCGATTTATTTCAAGCCGGGACGGGGACTTACAATGAGCAGTTCTTC.

This chain links TRBV11-2 with TRBJ2-3; unclear D gene. This CDR3 spans 14 amino acids. V was pared by 5 bases and J by 5 bases, with 14 bases between. Germline V CDR1 and CDR2: SGHAT, FQNNGV. The CDR3 DNA reads TGTGCCAGCAGCCAAATCCGATTAGGAGATACGCAGTATTTT. Its protein is CASSQIRLGDTQYF.

The CDR3 DNA sequence: TGTGCCAGCAGCTTAACGACTAGCGGGGGCCAAGAGACCCAGTACTTC. Protein product: CASSLTTSGGQETQYF. The chain uses TRBV7-3 and TRBJ2-5; 12 positions agree with TRBD2. The V gene end was trimmed by 0 bases and the J gene end by 1 base; junction bases not matched to a gene: 0. This CDR3 comprises 16 residues. CDR1 is SGHTA and CDR2 is FQGTGA in the germline V gene.

The table lists this clonotype with many counts. This sequence joins TRBV20-1 and TRBJ2-1; TRBD1 is a possible D gene (5 bases). Germline-derived CDR1 and CDR2 are DFQATT and SNEGSKA (reference sequence). Trimming removed 0 bases from V and 7 bases from J, with 16 bases in between. The CDR3 extends over 15 amino acids. The CDR3 DNA is TGCAGTGCTAGAGAAGGCAGGGTAAGAGTAAATGAGCAGTTCTTC. This codes for CSAREGRVRVNEQFF.

The chain recombines TRBV5-5 with TRBJ2-7, with D possibly being TRBD1 (6 bases). The CDR3 has 14 amino acids. V lost 3 bases and J lost 1, with 11 bases in between. The germline gives CDR1 SGHKS, CDR2 YYEKEE (reference sequence). The CDR3 sequence is CASSWPDRSYEQYF. The DNA of the CDR3 is TGTGCCAGCAGCTGGCCGGACAGATCCTACGAGCAGTACTTC.

This clonotype has only a few counts. The chain recombines TRBV20-1 with TRBJ2-5; 7 bases are a match to TRBD2. CDR1 is DFQATT and CDR2 is SNEGSKA in the germline V gene (reference sequence). Trimming at V came to 3 bases and at J to 4 bases, leaving 8 bases not matched to a gene. The CDR3 is 14 residues long. Here the CDR3 DNA reads TGCAGTGCTAGGAGGCTAGCGGTAGGAGAGACCCAGTACTTC. It translates to CSARRLAVGETQYF.

On this clonotype: Given a much more abundant clone one base away, this may be a read error. V gene TRBV4-1 combines with J gene TRBJ2-3; 9 bases map to TRBD1. The CDR3 covers 17 residues. Germline-derived CDR1 and CDR2 are MGHRA and YSYEKL. The CDR3 reads CASGQEGTGSREDTQYF. CDR3 coding DNA: TGCGCCAGCGGCCAAGAAGGGACAGGGTCCCGGGAAGATACGCAGTATTTT.

The chain joins TRBV12-3 or TRBV12-4 to TRBJ2-5, with a weak D call TRBD1 (5 bases). V was clipped by 6 bases and J by 2 bases, with 10 bases between them. The CDR3 consists of 13 residues. The CDR3 DNA is TGTGCCAGCAGAGAGCAGGGACAAGAGACCCAGTACTTC. Translating it yields CASREQGQETQYF.

About this clonotype itself: A much larger clone lies one base from this, so it may be a read error. No conserved phenylalanine or tryptophan ends this CDR3, so it is likely a read error. The chain uses TRBV6-5 and TRBJ1-2, with TRBD1 matching over 10 bases. Per germline, CDR1 MNHEY and CDR2 SVGAGI. The CDR3 has 16 residues. The V gene end was trimmed by 1 base and the J gene end by 7 bases; junction bases not matched to a gene: 9. The CDR3: CASSYLRQGAGVGYTL. CDR3 bases: TGTGCCAGCAGTTACTTACGACAGGGGGCAGGGGTTGGCTACACCCTC.

This clonotype was picked up many times. The CDR3 DNA sequence: TGTGCCAGCAGTGGGGGCAATCAGCCCCAGCATTTT. Residues: CASSGGNQPQHF. V is TRBV12-3 or TRBV12-4 and J is TRBJ1-5; D is unresolved. The CDR3 extends over 12 amino acids. The ends were cut back, 5 bases at V and 2 bases at J, with 4 bases in the middle.

As concerns this clonotype: This may be a read error: a much more frequent sequence differs by one nucleotide. The chain joins TRBV9 to TRBJ2-1; D unresolved. The V end was cut by 0 bases, the J end by 8 bases, with 12 bases between. Germline CDR1 reads SGDLS; CDR2 reads YYNGEE. The CDR3 totals 14 residues. This CDR3 is CASSVGGTWDEQFF. The DNA of the CDR3 is TGTGCCAGCAGCGTAGGTGGTACTTGGGATGAGCAGTTCTTC. Together with reference TRBV9 and TRBJ2-1, the CDR3 gives the full variable domain: DSGVTQTPKHLITATGQRVTLRCSPRSGDLSVYWYQQSLDQGLQFLIQYYNGEERAKGNILERFSAQQFPDLHSELNLSSLELGDSALYFCASSVGGTWDEQFFGPGTRLTVL.

The V call is TRBV27, the J call TRBJ1-1; D may be TRBD1 (5 bases). Germline lookup yields CDR1 MNHEY and CDR2 SMNVEV (reference sequence). The V and J ends lost 5 bases and 0 bases respectively, with 13 bases between them. The CDR3 extends over 15 amino acids. The CDR3 spells CASSPGTGMNTEAFF. For the CDR3, the DNA is TGTGCCAGCAGTCCCGGGACGGGAATGAACACTGAAGCTTTCTTT.

Many counts were recorded for this clonotype. The chain couples TRBV12-3 or TRBV12-4 to TRBJ2-1; TRBD1 matches at 7 bases. Unmatched junction bases numbered 8, after V lost 5 bases and J lost 10 bases. The CDR3 is made up of 13 amino acids. The CDR3 region is CASSPLQGKEQFF. The DNA of the CDR3 is TGTGCCAGCAGTCCCCTACAGGGGAAGGAGCAGTTCTTC.

This clonotype was seen more than once but under ten times. The CDR3 is CSASAFGEEAFF. CDR3 DNA sequence: TGCAGTGCGAGCGCGTTCGGGGAGGAAGCTTTCTTT. The chain uses TRBV20-1 and TRBJ1-1; the D is unclear. Germline-derived CDR1 and CDR2 are DFQATT and SNEGSKA (reference sequence). The CDR3 consists of 12 residues. Trimming removed 6 bases at V and 8 bases at J, with 16 bases between.